These 15 T cell receptor beta chains came from one sample sequenced in a study of shared clonotypes between healthy human individuals. Clones were read by immunoSEQ multiplex PCR, and TCRdb kept only the in-frame ones, dropping some. The sample gives about 1.1 million clones, about 80% of which show up once; approximately 0.5% is in the top ten. The sample comprised memory CD4+ T cells from PBMCs. The subset was: CD45RA-negative fraction. These TCRs come from a man aged 18 to 30 in good health. Some clones in this sample may be carry-over from other donors' samples.

This rearrangement joins TRBV2 to TRBJ2-2; either TRBD1 or TRBD2 may supply D (6 bases each). CDR3 length equals 15 residues. Between the trimmed V and J ends, which lost 6 bases and 4 bases, there was a span of 15 bases. From germline, CDR1 is SNHLY and CDR2 FYNNEI. The CDR3 here is CASSGVGGPTGELFF. The CDR3 nucleotides read TGTGCCAGCAGCGGCGTGGGGGGCCCCACCGGGGAGCTGTTTTTT.

The rearrangement links TRBV5-1 to TRBJ1-1, with 11 bases identical to TRBD1. CDR1 is SGHRS, CDR2 YFSETQ, per germline. V was clipped by 4 bases and J by 4 bases; unmatched bases: 6. This CDR3 is built from 15 residues. The chain's CDR3 is CASSPWDRGVTEAFF. In DNA, the CDR3 is TGCGCCAGCAGCCCCTGGGACAGGGGGGTCACTGAAGCTTTCTTT.

Concerning this clone itself: A much larger clone differs from this one at a single base, so this may be a read error. The chain uses TRBV5-4 and TRBJ1-3; D is uncertain. This CDR3 is 13 amino acids long. The germline CDR1 and CDR2 sequences are SGHNT and YYREEE (reference sequence). V lost 2 bases, J lost 0 bases, and 3 bases lay in between. This chain's CDR3 is CASSFGSGNTIYF. CDR3 nucleotides: TGTGCCAGCAGCTTCGGCTCTGGAAACACCATATATTTT.

The sample holds many counts of this clone. V gene TRBV9 combines with J gene TRBJ1-1; 7 nucleotides align to TRBD1. This CDR3 is built from 15 residues. CDR1 is SGDLS and CDR2 is YYNGEE in the germline V gene. The junction had 9 bases not matched to a gene; V was cut back by 4 bases and J by 3 bases. The CDR3 nucleotides read TGTGCCAGCAGCTCCCGACAGGGCGTGCACACTGAAGCTTTCTTT. It specifies CASSSRQGVHTEAFF.

The gene calls are TRBV7-2 and TRBJ2-1; D is undetermined. This CDR3 region has 13 residues. Trimming stripped 3 bases from V and 3 bases from J, with 6 bases between. CDR1 is SGHTA, CDR2 FQGNSA, per germline. This chain's CDR3 is CASSFGIYNEQFF. The DNA of the CDR3 is TGTGCCAGCAGCTTCGGAATCTACAATGAGCAGTTCTTC.

This sequence joins TRBV10-3 and TRBJ2-7; possible D gene TRBD1, 5 bases. V lost 0 bases and J 5 bases, leaving 11 bases between the germline ends. CDR3 length: 14 residues. Germline-derived CDR1 and CDR2 are ENHRY and SYGVKD. This CDR3 reads CAISESQGSNEQYF. The CDR3 coding sequence is TGTGCCATCAGTGAGTCGCAGGGATCCAACGAGCAGTACTTC.

This clone was seen just once. The V gene is TRBV20-1, the J gene TRBJ2-1, with D possibly being TRBD2 (5 bases). Trimming removed 6 bases from V and 7 bases from J, with 10 bases in between. This CDR3 spans 11 amino acids. Germline-derived CDR1 and CDR2 are DFQATT and SNEGSKA (reference sequence). The CDR3 is CSAHTRNEQFF. In DNA, the CDR3 is TGCAGTGCCCACACTAGGAATGAGCAGTTCTTC.

This clone was seen only a few times. In the same sample, other DNA sequences code for this CDR3. This rearrangement joins TRBV5-6 to TRBJ2-3; 12 bases fit TRBD2. CDR1 and CDR2 (germline): SGHDT, YYEEEE. This CDR3 comprises 16 residues. V gave up 4 bases and J gave up 1 base; unmatched junction bases: 4. CDR3 coding DNA: TGTGCCAGCAGCCTCGGACTAGCGGGGCGCACAGATACGCAGTATTTT. It encodes CASSLGLAGRTDTQYF.

This clone has only a few counts. The gene calls are TRBV11-2 and TRBJ1-1; 7 nucleotides match TRBD1. J lost 2 bases, V lost 3 bases, and 9 bases had no gene match. Germline loops: CDR1 SGHAT, CDR2 FQNNGV. The CDR3 loop spans 16 amino acids. CDR3 sequence (DNA): TGTGCCAGCAGCTTTTTATTCAGGGGGTCTAACACTGAAGCTTTCTTT. Protein: CASSFLFRGSNTEAFF.

J is TRBJ1-2 and V is TRBV15, with 8 nucleotides matching TRBD1. The CDR3 length is 15 residues. Trimming removed 3 bases from V and 1 base from J; junction bases left unmatched: 4. The germline gives CDR1 LNHNV, CDR2 YYDKDF (reference sequence). CDR3 protein: CATSRSDRGNYGYTF. CDR3 sequence (DNA): TGTGCCACCAGCAGGTCCGACAGGGGTAACTATGGCTACACCTTC.

V is TRBV28 and J is TRBJ2-7; D unclear. The CDR3 spans 12 residues. CDR1 MDHEN and CDR2 SYDVKM come from the germline V gene. V gave up 7 bases and J gave up 0 bases, with 7 bases separating them. CDR3 region: CASTSNSYEQYF. The CDR3, as DNA: TGTGCCAGCACCTCAAACTCCTACGAGCAGTACTTC.

The CDR3 DNA is TGTGCCAGCATCCGGACTAGCGGTCGGGGTGAGCAGTTCTTC. Encoded protein: CASIRTSGRGEQFF. This chain connects TRBV27 to TRBJ2-1; TRBD2 agrees at 10 bases. V shed 7 bases and J 9 bases; nucleotides not matched to a gene: 9. CDR3 length: 14 residues. CDR1 is MNHEY and CDR2 is SMNVEV in the germline V gene (reference sequence).

The rearrangement joins TRBV11-2 to TRBJ2-5, with TRBD2 matching over 12 bases. The CDR3 covers 16 residues. Germline trimming cut 4 bases from V and 5 bases from J; bases unmatched to any gene: 8. Germline CDR1 reads SGHAT; CDR2 reads FQNNGV. The CDR3 region has the DNA TGTGCCAGCAGCTCTGGACTAGCGGGATACTTTGAGACCCAGTACTTC. It translates to CASSSGLAGYFETQYF.

The chain uses TRBV5-1 and TRBJ2-1, with TRBD1 as a possible D gene (5 bases). Germline loops: CDR1 SGHRS, CDR2 YFSETQ. This CDR3 is built from 14 residues. The V end was cut by 4 bases, the J end by 6 bases, with 14 bases between. In DNA, the CDR3 is TGCGCCAGCAGCCTCAGGGTTAGGGGCAATGAGCAGTTCTTC. It yields the protein CASSLRVRGNEQFF.

V usage is TRBV9 and J usage is TRBJ2-4; the D gene is possibly TRBD2 (6 bases). Trimming pared 7 bases from V and 3 bases from J, leaving 11 bases between. The CDR3 sequence is 13 residues long. Germline assignment: CDR1 SGDLS and CDR2 YYNGEE. DNA of the CDR3: TGTGCCAGCGGGGGGACCGACAAAAACATTCAGTACTTC. Protein product: CASGGTDKNIQYF.